This TCR beta chain comes out of a study of cytomegalovirus exposure and HLA in healthy donors. In the study overall: The 500 to 850 first-cohort repertoires and the roughly 120 validation repertoires shared the same platform, a later analysis reported.

General study findings and limits: Among TCR beta chains, those listed as cytomegalovirus-associated numbered over 150. Under in vitro conditions, a few CMV-associated chains were confirmed as specific for CMV antigens.

TCRdb's copy holds only in-frame clones and misses some; the assay was immunoSEQ multiplex PCR. The table lists tens of thousands of clones, 89% of them singletons. Turning to this clone: What it recognizes is unknown.

V lost 2 bases, J lost 0 bases, and 8 bases lay in between. Germline loops: CDR1 SGHTA, CDR2 FQGTGA. The CDR3 consists of 15 residues. Separate from the approximately 730-subject first cohort, the approximately 120-subject validation cohort was the one that the donors belonged to. V usage is TRBV7-3 and J usage is TRBJ2-1; D not resolved. This clonotype was sampled from a woman aged 18-29 years in good health and CMV-seropositive. The sequencing sample was made of PBMCs. The DNA of the CDR3 is TGTGCCAGCAGCTTAGAGGTGAGCTCCTACAATGAGCAGTTCTTC. This encodes CASSLEVSSYNEQFF.